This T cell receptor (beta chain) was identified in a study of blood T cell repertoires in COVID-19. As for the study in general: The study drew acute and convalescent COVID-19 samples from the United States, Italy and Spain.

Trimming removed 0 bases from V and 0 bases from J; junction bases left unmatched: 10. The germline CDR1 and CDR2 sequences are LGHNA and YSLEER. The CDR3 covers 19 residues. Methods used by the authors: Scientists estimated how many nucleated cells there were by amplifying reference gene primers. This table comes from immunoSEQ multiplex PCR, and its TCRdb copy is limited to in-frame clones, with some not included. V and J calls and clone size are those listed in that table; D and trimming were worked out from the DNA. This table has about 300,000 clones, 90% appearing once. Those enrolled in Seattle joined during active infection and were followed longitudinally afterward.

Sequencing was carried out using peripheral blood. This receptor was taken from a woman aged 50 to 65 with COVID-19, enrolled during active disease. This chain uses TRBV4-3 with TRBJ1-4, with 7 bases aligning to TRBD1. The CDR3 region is CASSQEKTGRAATNEKLFF. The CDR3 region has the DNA TGCGCCAGCAGCCAAGAGAAGACAGGGCGGGCTGCAACTAATGAAAAACTGTTTTTT.